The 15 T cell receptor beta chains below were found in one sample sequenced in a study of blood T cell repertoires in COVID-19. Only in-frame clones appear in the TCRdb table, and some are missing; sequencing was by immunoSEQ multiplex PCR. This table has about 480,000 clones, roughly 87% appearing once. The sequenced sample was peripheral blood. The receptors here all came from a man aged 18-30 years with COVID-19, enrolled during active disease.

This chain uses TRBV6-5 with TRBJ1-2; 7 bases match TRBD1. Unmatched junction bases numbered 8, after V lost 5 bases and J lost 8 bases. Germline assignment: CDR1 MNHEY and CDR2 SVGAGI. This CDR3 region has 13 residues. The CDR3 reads CASSPTGDAGYTF. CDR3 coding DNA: TGTGCCAGCAGTCCCACAGGGGATGCGGGCTACACCTTC.

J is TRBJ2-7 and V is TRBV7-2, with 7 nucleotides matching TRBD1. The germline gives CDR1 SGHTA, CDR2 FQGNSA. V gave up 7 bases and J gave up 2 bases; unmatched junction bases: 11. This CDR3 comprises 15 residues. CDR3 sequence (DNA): TGTGCCAGCACCTATAGACAGGGCATGGCCTACGAGCAGTACTTC. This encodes CASTYRQGMAYEQYF. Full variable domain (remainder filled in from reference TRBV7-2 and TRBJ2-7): GAGVSQSPSNKVTEKGKDVELRCDPISGHTALYWYRQSLGQGLEFLIYFQGNSAPDKSGLPSDRFSAERTGGSVSTLTIQRTQQEDSAVYLCASTYRQGMAYEQYFGPGTRLTVT.

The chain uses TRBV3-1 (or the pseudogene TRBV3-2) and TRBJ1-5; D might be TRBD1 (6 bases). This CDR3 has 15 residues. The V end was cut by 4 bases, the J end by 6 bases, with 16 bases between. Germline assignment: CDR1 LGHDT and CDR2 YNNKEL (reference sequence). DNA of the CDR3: TGTGCCAGCAGCCTGGGGACAATAGACGGTCAGCCCCAGCATTTT. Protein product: CASSLGTIDGQPQHF.

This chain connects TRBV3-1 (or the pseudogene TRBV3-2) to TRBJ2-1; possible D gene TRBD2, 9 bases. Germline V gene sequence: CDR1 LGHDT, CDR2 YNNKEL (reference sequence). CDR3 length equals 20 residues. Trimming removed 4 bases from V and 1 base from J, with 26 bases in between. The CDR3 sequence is CASSRQGTRLAGPSYNEQFF. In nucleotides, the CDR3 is TGTGCCAGCAGCCGACAGGGGACCCGTCTAGCGGGACCTTCCTACAATGAGCAGTTCTTC.

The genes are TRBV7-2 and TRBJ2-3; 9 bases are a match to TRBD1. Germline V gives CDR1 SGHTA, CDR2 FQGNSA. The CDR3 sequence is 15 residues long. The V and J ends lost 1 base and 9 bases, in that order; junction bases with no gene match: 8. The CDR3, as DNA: TGTGCCAGCAGCTTAGGGGACAGGGTTGCTAGAACGCAGTATTTT. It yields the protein CASSLGDRVARTQYF.

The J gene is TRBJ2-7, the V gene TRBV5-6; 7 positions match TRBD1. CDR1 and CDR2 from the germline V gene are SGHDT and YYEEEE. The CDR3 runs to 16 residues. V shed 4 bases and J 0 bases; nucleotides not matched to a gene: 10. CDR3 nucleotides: TGTGCCAGCAGCGGGGATTCCGGGACAGCCTCCTACGAGCAGTACTTC. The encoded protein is CASSGDSGTASYEQYF.

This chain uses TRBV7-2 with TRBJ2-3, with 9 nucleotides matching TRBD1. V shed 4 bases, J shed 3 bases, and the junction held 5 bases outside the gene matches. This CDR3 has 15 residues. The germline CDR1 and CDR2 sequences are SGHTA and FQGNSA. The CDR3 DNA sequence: TGTGCCAGCAGCTCCCGGGACAGGGTGACAGATACGCAGTATTTT. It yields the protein CASSSRDRVTDTQYF.

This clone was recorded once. The CDR3 nucleotides read TGTGCCAGCAGTTCGGACAGGGGAGGCTCCTCGACCTGGTACCAAGAGACCCAGTACTTC. This encodes CASSSDRGGSSTWYQETQYF. J is TRBJ2-5 and V is TRBV28; 9 nucleotides line up with TRBD1. From germline, CDR1 is MDHEN and CDR2 SYDVKM. The CDR3 contains 20 residues. V trimming: 4 bases; J trimming: 0 bases; junction bases outside the gene matches: 18.

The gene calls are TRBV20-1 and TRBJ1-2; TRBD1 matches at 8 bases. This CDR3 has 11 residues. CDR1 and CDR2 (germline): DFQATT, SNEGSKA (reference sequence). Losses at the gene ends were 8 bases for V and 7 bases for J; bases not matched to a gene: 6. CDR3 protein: CSLRQGSGYTF. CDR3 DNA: TGCAGTTTGAGACAGGGGTCTGGCTACACCTTC.

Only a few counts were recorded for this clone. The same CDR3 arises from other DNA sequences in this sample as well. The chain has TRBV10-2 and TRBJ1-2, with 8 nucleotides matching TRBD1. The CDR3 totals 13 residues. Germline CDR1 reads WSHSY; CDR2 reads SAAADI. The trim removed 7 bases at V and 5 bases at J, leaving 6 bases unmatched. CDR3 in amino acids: CASTPTGEYGYTF. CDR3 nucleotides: TGCGCCAGCACCCCGACAGGGGAATATGGCTACACCTTC.

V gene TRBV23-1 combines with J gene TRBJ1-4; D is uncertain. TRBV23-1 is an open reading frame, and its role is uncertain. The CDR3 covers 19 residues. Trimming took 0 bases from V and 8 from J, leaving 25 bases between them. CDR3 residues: CASSQSSLRRQDRREKLFF. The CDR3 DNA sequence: TGCGCCAGCAGTCAATCGTCCCTCCGAAGGCAGGACCGGAGGGAAAAACTGTTTTTT.

CDR3 nucleotide sequence: TGTGCCACCAGTGACCCAGGGACAGAAAATGAGCAGTTCTTC. Residues: CATSDPGTENEQFF. V usage is TRBV24-1 and J usage is TRBJ2-1, with 7 positions matching TRBD1. Trimming removed 4 bases from V and 7 bases from J; junction bases left unmatched: 6. The CDR3 is made up of 14 amino acids. CDR1 and CDR2 from the germline V gene are KGHDR and SFDVKD.

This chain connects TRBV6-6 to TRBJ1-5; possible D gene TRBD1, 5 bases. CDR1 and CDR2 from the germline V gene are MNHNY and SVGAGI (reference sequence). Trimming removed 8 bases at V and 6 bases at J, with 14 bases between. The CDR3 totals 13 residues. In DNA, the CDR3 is TGTGCCAGCGCCAGGGAGGATCCTCAGCCCCAGCATTTT. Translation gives CASAREDPQPQHF.

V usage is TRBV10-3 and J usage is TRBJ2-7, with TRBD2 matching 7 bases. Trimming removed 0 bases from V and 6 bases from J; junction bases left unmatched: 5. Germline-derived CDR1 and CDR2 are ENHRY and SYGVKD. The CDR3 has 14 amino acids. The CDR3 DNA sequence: TGTGCCATCAGTGAGTCCGGGACTACACCCGAGCAGTACTTC. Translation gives CAISESGTTPEQYF.

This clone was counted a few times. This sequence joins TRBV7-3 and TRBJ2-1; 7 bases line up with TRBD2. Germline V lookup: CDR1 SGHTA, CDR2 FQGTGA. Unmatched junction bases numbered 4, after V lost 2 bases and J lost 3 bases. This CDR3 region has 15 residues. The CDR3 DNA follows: TGTGCCAGCAGCTTAGTTGGGGAGGGCTACAATGAGCAGTTCTTC. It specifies CASSLVGEGYNEQFF.